The 4 T cell receptor beta chains reported below all come from one sample, sequenced in a study of T-cell reconstitution after alpha-beta-depleted transplantation in children. Molecular barcoding with unique molecular identifiers was used for the TCRbeta library. TCRdb analysed the PCR reads with MiXCR anew, one entry per CDR3 protein. The data hold 490,000 or so distinct CDR3 sequences, with 10% to 13% observed a single time. Source: PBMCs, taken before TCRalphabeta/CD19-depleted stem cell transplant. The source is a child aged 2-15 years with inherited bone marrow failure, due to receive a stem cell transplant.

A few counts support this clonotype. The genes are TRBV24-1 and TRBJ1-4; no definite D call. The V end was cut by 4 bases, the J end by 4 bases, with 9 bases between. Per germline, CDR1 KGHDR and CDR2 SFDVKD. This CDR3 comprises 14 residues. In DNA form, the CDR3 reads TGTGCCACCAGTGAAGGCGGGTATAATGAAAAACTGTTTTTT. Translation gives CATSEGGYNEKLFF.

At least ten counts were recorded for this clonotype. The chain combines TRBV20-1 with TRBJ2-7, with TRBD1 as a possible D gene (6 bases). Between the trimmed V and J ends, which lost 0 bases and 3 bases, there was a span of 15 bases. The germline gives CDR1 DFQATT, CDR2 SNEGSKA (reference sequence). The CDR3 consists of 15 residues. Written as DNA, the CDR3 is TGCAGTGCTAGAGATGACCACAGGGACCTCTACGAGCAGTACTTC. As protein: CSARDDHRDLYEQYF.

This clonotype was observed many times. The rearrangement links TRBV29-1 to TRBJ2-1, with D unclear. The CDR3 loop spans 10 amino acids. Trimming shortened V by 0 bases and J by 16 bases, and 10 bases separated the two germline ends. Germline assignment: CDR1 SQVTM and CDR2 ANQGSEA. This chain's CDR3 is CSVEDPSPFF. The CDR3 bases are TGCAGCGTTGAAGATCCATCCCCCTTCTTC.

This clonotype was counted many times. V is TRBV21-1 and J is TRBJ1-5; TRBD1 is the table's D call, not checked against the DNA. TRBV21-1 is an annotated pseudogene. This CDR3 contains 16 residues. The CDR3 sequence is CASSNWGQSRDQPQHF. The CDR3 DNA follows: TGTGCCAGCAGCAATTGGGGACAGTCGAGAGATCAGCCCCAGCATTTT.